These 27 T cell receptor beta chains were all obtained from the same sample, sequenced in a study of cytomegalovirus exposure and HLA in healthy donors. PCR employed 60 Vbeta and 13 Jbeta primers. Sequenced by immunoSEQ multiplex PCR; TCRdb stores in-frame clones only, minus some. The table lists roughly 150,000 clones, approximately 73% of them singletons. The specimen sequenced was PBMCs. The receptors originated from a woman under 30 in good health and CMV-seropositive.

This clone was recorded a few times. This chain links TRBV6-5 with TRBJ1-1; the D gene is possibly TRBD1 (5 bases). Germline V gene lookup returns CDR1 MNHEY and CDR2 SVGAGI. The CDR3 spans 15 residues. V was cut by 5 bases and J by 7 bases, with 20 bases left in between. The CDR3 DNA follows: TGTGCCAGCAGTCATAGTTCCGGGGGACTTAGTGAAGCTTTCTTT. This sequence encodes CASSHSSGGLSEAFF.

In this sample, this clone turned up a few times. This chain links TRBV30 with TRBJ2-3; possible D gene TRBD2, 6 bases. This CDR3 has 15 residues. V lost 0 bases and J lost 4, with 14 bases in between. Germline V gives CDR1 GTSNPN, CDR2 SVGIG (reference sequence). The CDR3 bases are TGTGCCTGGAGTGTACCGGAGGGTTACGCAGATACGCAGTATTTT. This translates into CAWSVPEGYADTQYF.

This rearrangement joins TRBV5-4 to TRBJ2-5, with a tentative D call TRBD2 (5 bases). Germline V gives CDR1 SGHNT, CDR2 YYREEE (reference sequence). The CDR3 loop spans 12 amino acids. V was clipped by 9 bases and J by 3 bases, with 12 bases between them. The CDR3 DNA sequence: TGTGCCACCTCCGAGGGTAAAGAGACCCAGTACTTC. This translates into CATSEGKETQYF.

The chain carries TRBV5-1 and TRBJ2-3, with 13 bases fitting TRBD2. The CDR3 contains 19 residues. V trimming: 0 bases; J trimming: 0 bases; junction bases outside the gene matches: 7. CDR1 and CDR2 (germline): SGHRS, YFSETQ. The CDR3: CASSLAPGLAGLSTDTQYF. In DNA form, the CDR3 reads TGCGCCAGCAGCTTGGCCCCGGGACTAGCGGGGTTAAGCACAGATACGCAGTATTTT.

The chain uses TRBV10-3 and TRBJ1-1; weak D call: TRBD1 (5 bases). Looked up from germline, CDR1 is ENHRY and CDR2 is SYGVKD. V was pared by 7 bases and J by 7 bases, with 22 bases between. This CDR3 contains 15 residues. CDR3 sequence reads: CAITPGQGGRNEAFF. The DNA for the CDR3 is TGTGCCATCACCCCAGGGCAGGGAGGTAGGAATGAAGCTTTCTTT.

V is TRBV5-1 and J is TRBJ2-1, with 13 bases lining up with TRBD2. Trimming removed 4 bases from V and 8 bases from J; junction bases left unmatched: 6. This CDR3 comprises 15 residues. Germline V gene lookup returns CDR1 SGHRS and CDR2 YFSETQ. The CDR3 loop reads CASSILAGGPDEQFF. CDR3 nucleotides: TGCGCCAGCAGCATACTAGCGGGGGGGCCTGATGAGCAGTTCTTC.

CDR3 in DNA: TGTGCCAGCAGTTTCCTTTGGCGGAGCACAGATACGCAGTATTTT. The encoded protein is CASSFLWRSTDTQYF. This chain uses TRBV27 with TRBJ2-3; D unresolved. Germline V gene sequence: CDR1 MNHEY, CDR2 SMNVEV (reference sequence). Between the trimmed V and J ends, which lost 3 bases and 0 bases, there was a span of 10 bases. The CDR3 consists of 15 residues.

V and J are TRBV5-7 and TRBJ1-5, with 7 bases matching TRBD1. TRBV5-7 is an ORF; its function is uncertain. The CDR3 contains 19 residues. The junction had 14 bases not matched to a gene; V was cut back by 2 bases and J by 0 bases. The CDR3 nucleotides read TGTGCCAGCAGCTTACAGCCGGGACAGCCGTTATATAGCAATCAGCCCCAGCATTTT. It encodes CASSLQPGQPLYSNQPQHF.

The chain employs TRBV28 and TRBJ1-1; perhaps TRBD1 as D (6 bases). Looked up from germline, CDR1 is MDHEN and CDR2 is SYDVKM. The CDR3 spans 14 residues. Trimming removed 8 bases from V and 1 base from J, with 14 bases in between. The CDR3 spells CASGSTGTNTEAFF. CDR3 in DNA: TGTGCCAGCGGTTCCACAGGGACGAACACTGAAGCTTTCTTT.

The chain has TRBV28 and TRBJ1-5; TRBD1 matches 10 bases. V was pared by 5 bases and J by 4 bases, with 5 bases of the junction left unmatched. Germline V lookup: CDR1 MDHEN, CDR2 SYDVKM. The CDR3 spans 15 residues. The DNA for the CDR3 is TGTGCCAGCAGTCGTGCGGGACAGGGGAATCAGCCCCAGCATTTT. This codes for CASSRAGQGNQPQHF.

V usage is TRBV30 and J usage is TRBJ2-5; D uncertain. Trimming stripped 1 base from V and 5 bases from J, with 5 bases between. The CDR3 is 11 residues long. Germline assignment: CDR1 GTSNPN and CDR2 SVGIG (reference sequence). For the CDR3, the DNA is TGTGCCTGGAGTGCCCAGGAGACCCAGTACTTC. Protein: CAWSAQETQYF.

The J gene is TRBJ2-3, the V gene TRBV11-1; tentatively, D is TRBD2 (7 bases). CDR1 is SGHAT, CDR2 FQDESV, per germline (reference sequence). The CDR3 runs 16 residues. Between the trimmed V and J ends, which lost 0 bases and 3 bases, there was a span of 13 bases. CDR3 loop: CASSLAGRGRTDTQYF. The DNA of the CDR3 is TGTGCCAGCAGCTTAGCGGGGCGGGGGCGGACAGATACGCAGTATTTT. The full variable domain, completed using reference TRBV11-1 and TRBJ2-3, is EAEVAQSPRYKITEKSQAVAFWCDPISGHATLYWYRQILGQGPELLVQFQDESVVDDSQLPKDRFSAERLKGVDSTLKIQPAELGDSAMYLCASSLAGRGRTDTQYFGPGTRLTVL.

V gene TRBV9 combines with J gene TRBJ1-2; 7 nucleotides line up with TRBD1. This CDR3 has 15 residues. With 0 bases clipped from V and 7 bases from J, the junction kept 9 bases outside the gene matches. The germline V gene encodes CDR1 SGDLS and CDR2 YYNGEE. The CDR3 DNA sequence: TGTGCCAGCAGCGTAGGCGTACAGACAGGGCCTGGCTACACCTTC. It translates to CASSVGVQTGPGYTF.

J is TRBJ1-5 and V is TRBV5-6; 8 nucleotides match TRBD1. Germline CDR1 reads SGHDT; CDR2 reads YYEEEE. The ends lost 2 bases at V and 4 bases at J; junction bases unmatched: 14. This CDR3 has 18 amino acids. The CDR3 DNA reads TGTGCCAGCAGCTTAACTACCGGGACAGGTGGTAAAAATCAGCCCCAGCATTTT. Translated, it gives CASSLTTGTGGKNQPQHF.

This sequence joins TRBV19 and TRBJ1-5; 8 nucleotides align to TRBD1. Germline V CDR1 and CDR2: LNHDA, SQIVND (reference sequence). The V segment lost 4 bases and the J segment 1 base; nucleotides outside the gene matches: 6. This CDR3 has 16 amino acids. The CDR3 bases are TGTGCCAGTAGTAACGGGACAGGTAGAAGCAATCAGCCCCAGCATTTT. Its translation: CASSNGTGRSNQPQHF.

The chain combines TRBV9 with TRBJ1-2; D call uncertain. Germline V gene lookup returns CDR1 SGDLS and CDR2 YYNGEE. This CDR3 region has 13 residues. The ends were cut back, 4 bases at V and 7 bases at J, with 14 bases in the middle. The CDR3: CASSTSGRAGYTF. The CDR3 DNA is TGTGCCAGCAGCACCTCGGGGAGGGCTGGCTACACCTTC.

This clone has more than one count but fewer than ten. The chain links TRBV2 to TRBJ1-5, with 7 nucleotides matching TRBD1. Trimming cost V 4 bases and J 8 bases; bases outside gene matches: 11. The CDR3 loop spans 15 amino acids. CDR1 is SNHLY, CDR2 FYNNEI, per germline. CDR3 in amino acids: CASSGDSAGGKPQHF. The CDR3 nucleotides are TGTGCCAGCAGTGGGGACAGCGCAGGGGGAAAGCCCCAGCATTTT. The whole variable domain, filled in from reference TRBV2 and TRBJ1-5, reads EPEVTQTPSHQVTQMGQEVILRCVPISNHLYFYWYRQILGQKVEFLVSFYNNEISEKSEIFDDQFSVERPDGSNFTLKIRSTKLEDSAMYFCASSGDSAGGKPQHFGDGTRLSIL.

The chain links TRBV11-2 to TRBJ1-2; 12 nucleotides align to TRBD1. Germline V gene lookup returns CDR1 SGHAT and CDR2 FQNNGV. The CDR3 covers 14 residues. V was clipped by 3 bases and J by 7 bases; unmatched bases: 3. In DNA, the CDR3 is TGTGCCAGCAGCTTCGGGACAGGGGGCGTTGGCTACACCTTC. Translation gives CASSFGTGGVGYTF.

This clone showed up just a few times. The chain joins TRBV7-9 to TRBJ1-2, with D possibly TRBD1 on 5 matching bases. The CDR3 covers 14 residues. Deletions cut 3 bases from V and 0 bases from J, with 8 bases between. Germline loops: CDR1 SEHNR, CDR2 FQNEAQ (reference sequence). The CDR3 spells CASSLDISNYGYTF. The DNA for the CDR3 is TGTGCCAGCAGCTTGGACATCTCTAACTATGGCTACACCTTC.

The CDR3 sequence is CASSASRGPYEQYF. The CDR3 nucleotides are TGTGCCAGCAGCGCATCCAGGGGACCCTACGAGCAGTACTTC. The chain joins TRBV7-9 to TRBJ2-7, with D maybe TRBD1 (6 bases). The CDR3 length is 14 residues. Germline V lookup: CDR1 SEHNR, CDR2 FQNEAQ (reference sequence). Deletions cut 5 bases from V and 2 bases from J, with 13 bases between.

This chain links TRBV14 with TRBJ2-2; maybe TRBD2 (5 bases). The CDR3 runs 16 residues. Germline V gives CDR1 SGHDN, CDR2 FVKESK. V lost 5 bases and J 2 bases, leaving 15 bases between the germline ends. The CDR3 sequence: CASSAISGLNTGELFF. Here the CDR3 DNA reads TGTGCCAGCAGCGCAATATCAGGACTCAACACCGGGGAGCTGTTTTTT.

This CDR3 is CASSQAGGALHF. The CDR3 DNA follows: TGTGCCAGCAGTCAAGCGGGGGGCGCCCTCCACTTT. The rearrangement uses TRBV6-5 and TRBJ1-6, with D perhaps matching TRBD1 (6 bases). Germline assignment: CDR1 MNHEY and CDR2 SVGAGI. V lost 5 bases to trimming and J lost 14 bases, with 13 bases between them. CDR3 length: 12 residues.

The V gene is TRBV7-9, the J gene TRBJ1-1; D is possibly TRBD1 (6 bases). V shed 6 bases and J shed 4 bases, with 21 bases lying between them. Germline V gene data show CDR1 as SEHNR and CDR2 as FQNEAQ (reference sequence). This CDR3 spans 16 amino acids. The CDR3 DNA reads as TGTGCCAGCAGATCCTTACCGACAGGAACTTCCACTGAAGCTTTCTTT. As protein: CASRSLPTGTSTEAFF.

This rearrangement joins TRBV9 to TRBJ2-3, with TRBD2 matching 7 bases. CDR1 and CDR2 from the germline V gene are SGDLS and YYNGEE. The J segment lost 6 bases and the V segment lost 0 bases, leaving 10 bases of the junction unmatched. This CDR3 comprises 16 residues. The CDR3 loop reads CASSVGGGGFADTQYF. In nucleotides, the CDR3 is TGTGCCAGCAGCGTAGGGGGCGGGGGTTTCGCGGATACGCAGTATTTT.

The V and J genes are TRBV30 and TRBJ1-1, with a tentative D call TRBD1 (6 bases). The ends were cut back, 4 bases at V and 5 bases at J, with 14 bases in the middle. The CDR3 spans 13 residues. The V gene's germline CDR1 is GTSNPN and CDR2 SVGIG (reference sequence). CDR3 protein: CAWTRGAGTEAFF. Written as DNA, the CDR3 is TGTGCCTGGACTCGGGGGGCAGGTACTGAAGCTTTCTTT.

This sequence joins TRBV5-1 and TRBJ2-2; 7 nucleotides agree with TRBD2. This CDR3 is built from 15 residues. The ends lost 0 bases at V and 1 base at J; junction bases unmatched: 0. The germline gives CDR1 SGHRS, CDR2 YFSETQ. The CDR3: CASSLERGNTGELFF. CDR3 sequence (DNA): TGCGCCAGCAGCTTGGAGCGGGGGAACACCGGGGAGCTGTTTTTT.

The chain couples TRBV6-5 to TRBJ1-2, with D maybe TRBD1 (6 bases). Germline values: CDR1 MNHEY, CDR2 SVGAGI. The germline V and J ends were trimmed by 5 bases and 4 bases, with 8 bases remaining between them. The CDR3 extends over 12 amino acids. The CDR3 spells CASSEGGYGYTF. The CDR3 DNA reads as TGTGCCAGCAGTGAAGGGGGCTATGGCTACACCTTC.